These 26 T cell receptor beta chains share one sample of origin, sequenced in a study of T cell changes during pregnancy in multiple sclerosis. The assay was immunoSEQ multiplex PCR, and TCRdb's table has in-frame clones only and misses some. The profile shows tens of thousands of clones, around 92% of them singletons. The source was peripheral blood, collected in the third trimester of pregnancy. These receptors came from a female donor in good health, enrolled as a control in a pregnancy study.

The chain carries TRBV4-3 and TRBJ1-2, with 10 bases identical to TRBD1. CDR1 is LGHNA, CDR2 YSLEER, per germline. This CDR3 comprises 18 residues. Trimming removed 2 bases from V and 7 bases from J; junction bases left unmatched: 16. CDR3 in amino acids: CASSQFDPGQGSLGGYTF. The DNA of the CDR3 is TGCGCCAGCAGCCAATTTGATCCGGGACAGGGGTCCTTGGGTGGCTACACCTTC.

In this sample, this clone turned up a few times. V is TRBV2 and J is TRBJ1-2, with 9 bases matching TRBD1. Looked up from germline, CDR1 is SNHLY and CDR2 is FYNNEI. The CDR3 consists of 14 residues. J was trimmed by 4 bases and V by 8 bases; bases with no gene match: 8. The DNA of the CDR3 is TGTGCCAGCGGAGGGACAGGGATGATCTATGGCTACACCTTC. This gives the protein CASGGTGMIYGYTF.

The chain links TRBV6-5 to TRBJ1-2; D not resolved. There are 13 residues in the CDR3. Per germline, CDR1 MNHEY and CDR2 SVGAGI. V was clipped by 2 bases and J by 5 bases, with 9 bases between them. This CDR3 reads CASSYEGSYGYTF. The CDR3, as DNA: TGTGCCAGCAGTTACGAGGGCTCTTATGGCTACACCTTC.

The chain carries TRBV7-2 and TRBJ2-7; 15 bases are shared with TRBD2. The CDR3 is made up of 15 amino acids. Germline CDR1 and CDR2: SGHTA and FQGNSA. V lost 4 bases, J lost 6 bases, and 4 bases stayed unmatched. The CDR3 loop is CASSSGLAGGREQYF. The CDR3 DNA follows: TGTGCCAGCAGCTCAGGACTAGCGGGAGGGCGCGAGCAGTACTTC.

V usage is TRBV29-1 and J usage is TRBJ2-7, with 7 bases aligning to TRBD1. This CDR3 spans 15 amino acids. Losses at the gene ends were 2 bases for V and 3 bases for J; bases not matched to a gene: 10. CDR1 SQVTM and CDR2 ANQGSEA come from the germline V gene. DNA for the CDR3: TGCAGCGTTGAAACCCCTGACAGGGCCTACTACGAGCAGTACTTC. Translated: CSVETPDRAYYEQYF.

The chain links TRBV28 to TRBJ2-7; unclear D gene. The CDR3 runs 13 residues. Germline-derived CDR1 and CDR2 are MDHEN and SYDVKM. V lost 6 bases and J 2 bases, leaving 11 bases between the germline ends. This chain's CDR3 is CASSPAATYEQYF. The CDR3 DNA is TGTGCCAGCAGCCCGGCGGCTACCTACGAGCAGTACTTC.

As to this clone: Other DNA sequences in this specimen translate into the identical CDR3. The gene calls are TRBV28 and TRBJ1-6; a weak D match, TRBD1 (5 bases). The CDR3 has 14 residues. Germline V gives CDR1 MDHEN, CDR2 SYDVKM. Trimming cost V 3 bases and J 9 bases, with 12 bases left between them. The CDR3 loop is CASSLVQGGSPLHF. CDR3 DNA sequence: TGTGCCAGCAGTTTGGTGCAGGGTGGTTCACCCCTCCACTTT.

The chain links TRBV11-2 to TRBJ2-1, with 7 bases matching TRBD2. V shed 3 bases and J 5 bases; nucleotides not matched to a gene: 4. Germline-derived CDR1 and CDR2 are SGHAT and FQNNGV. The CDR3 runs 14 residues. CDR3 coding DNA: TGTGCCAGCAGCTTGGCTAGCGGTAACAATGAGCAGTTCTTC. It is translated as CASSLASGNNEQFF.

The V and J genes are TRBV5-1 and TRBJ2-3; 14 positions agree with TRBD2. With V trimmed by 3 bases and J by 3 bases, 9 bases remained unmatched. Germline values: CDR1 SGHRS, CDR2 YFSETQ. This CDR3 has 18 residues. The CDR3 reads CASSSRTSGRTSTDTQYF. For the CDR3, the DNA is TGCGCCAGCAGCTCCCGGACTAGCGGGAGGACTTCAACAGATACGCAGTATTTT.

The rearrangement uses TRBV7-2 and TRBJ2-7; D is ambiguous. CDR1 is SGHTA and CDR2 is FQGNSA in the germline V gene. V gave up 2 bases and J gave up 3 bases, with 5 bases separating them. This CDR3 has 12 amino acids. CDR3 nucleotides: TGTGCCAGCAGCTTACCGGGCTACGAGCAGTACTTC. Its protein product is CASSLPGYEQYF.

CDR3 bases: TGTGCCAGCAGCTTAGGACAGGGGAGGGCAGATACGCAGTATTTT. This sequence encodes CASSLGQGRADTQYF. V is TRBV7-2 and J is TRBJ2-3; possibly TRBD1 for D (8 bases). Deletions cut 1 base from V and 4 bases from J, with 12 bases between. CDR3 length: 15 amino acids. Germline CDR1 reads SGHTA; CDR2 reads FQGNSA.

V usage is TRBV6-1 and J usage is TRBJ1-1; D is unclear. Germline assignment: CDR1 MNHNS and CDR2 SASEGT. CDR3 length: 14 residues. V dropped 0 bases and J dropped 1 base, with 6 bases sitting between them. The CDR3, as DNA: TGTGCCAGCAGTGAAGCGGCGGGGAACACTGAAGCTTTCTTT. Translation gives CASSEAAGNTEAFF.

This clone was detected a few times. The gene calls are TRBV6-1 and TRBJ2-7; 7 nucleotides match TRBD1. The CDR3 is 11 residues long. V lost 10 bases to trimming and J lost 5 bases; unmatched junction nucleotides: 5. Looked up from germline, CDR1 is MNHNS and CDR2 is SASEGT. CDR3 nucleotide sequence: TGTGCCACACAGGGGAGAGACGAGCAGTACTTC. Protein: CATQGRDEQYF.

The gene calls are TRBV13 and TRBJ2-3; 10 positions agree with TRBD2. From germline, CDR1 is PRHDT and CDR2 FYEKMQ (reference sequence). The CDR3 runs 15 residues. With V trimmed by 5 bases and J by 5 bases, 7 bases remained unmatched. The DNA of the CDR3 is TGTGCCAGCAGCCCGGAGCGGGGGGGCATAGATACGCAGTATTTT. This codes for CASSPERGGIDTQYF. The whole variable domain, remainder taken from reference TRBV13 and TRBJ2-3, is AAGVIQSPRHLIKEKRETATLKCYPIPRHDTVYWYQQGPGQDPQFLISFYEKMQSDKGSIPDRFSAQQFSDYHSELNMSSLELGDSALYFCASSPERGGIDTQYFGPGTRLTVL.

This chain joins TRBV19 and TRBJ2-1; 9 bases are shared with TRBD2. The CDR3 contains 14 residues. V lost 10 bases to trimming and J lost 5 bases; unmatched junction nucleotides: 9. Germline V gene lookup returns CDR1 LNHDA and CDR2 SQIVND (reference sequence). The CDR3 region is CATLKTSGHNEQFF. The DNA for the CDR3 is TGTGCCACGTTAAAGACTAGCGGACACAATGAGCAGTTCTTC.

In DNA, the CDR3 is TGTGCCAGCACCCCCAACAGGTCGCTAACAACTAATGAAAAACTGTTTTTT. Its translation: CASTPNRSLTTNEKLFF. The genes are TRBV21-1 and TRBJ1-4; the D call in the table, TRBD1, was not verified against the DNA. TRBV21-1 constitutes a pseudogene. CDR3 length equals 17 residues.

This clone was seen once. CDR3 region: CASSVAPLRGETQYF. CDR3 DNA sequence: TGTGCCAGCAGCGTAGCCCCCTTACGGGGGGAGACCCAGTACTTC. The chain uses TRBV9 and TRBJ2-5; a possible D gene is TRBD2 (6 bases). The V gene's germline CDR1 is SGDLS and CDR2 YYNGEE. The CDR3 extends over 15 amino acids. The ends were cut back, 0 bases at V and 5 bases at J, with 14 bases in the middle.

The genes are TRBV11-2 and TRBJ2-3; 14 nucleotides agree with TRBD2. V was pared by 5 bases and J by 0 bases, with 10 bases of the junction left unmatched. Germline assignment: CDR1 SGHAT and CDR2 FQNNGV. The CDR3 consists of 19 residues. The chain's CDR3 is CASSPGLAGGKGSTDTQYF. The CDR3 DNA sequence: TGTGCCAGCAGCCCAGGACTAGCGGGGGGTAAAGGCAGCACAGATACGCAGTATTTT.

CDR3 sequence (DNA): TGTGCCAGCAGCGTGATGGGGACAGGGAGGGAGAACACTGAAGCTTTCTTT. Amino acid sequence: CASSVMGTGRENTEAFF. The chain joins TRBV28 to TRBJ1-1, with 9 bases that match TRBD1. Germline V gene sequence: CDR1 MDHEN, CDR2 SYDVKM. This CDR3 comprises 17 residues. J lost 1 base, V lost 6 bases, and 12 bases had no gene match. The complete variable domain, with remaining parts taken from reference TRBV28 and TRBJ1-1, reads DVKVTQSSRYLVKRTGEKVFLECVQDMDHENMFWYRQDPGLGLRLIYFSYDVKMKEKGDIPEGYSVSREKKERFSLILESASTNQTSMYLCASSVMGTGRENTEAFFGQGTRLTVV.

This CDR3 reads CASSSPEGGASEAFF. CDR3 in DNA: TGTGCCAGCAGTTCGCCGGAGGGGGGGGCCTCTGAAGCTTTCTTT. The gene calls are TRBV6-6 and TRBJ1-1; D is perhaps TRBD1 (6 bases). The ends were cut back, 4 bases at V and 6 bases at J, with 18 bases in the middle. Looked up from germline, CDR1 is MNHNY and CDR2 is SVGAGI (reference sequence). There are 15 residues in the CDR3.

The chain has TRBV19 and TRBJ2-3; the match to TRBD2 covers 8 bases. CDR1 is LNHDA and CDR2 is SQIVND in the germline V gene (reference sequence). CDR3 length: 17 residues. Unmatched junction bases numbered 17, after V lost 3 bases and J lost 9 bases. CDR3 in amino acids: CASSIRPAGALDGTQYF. CDR3 sequence (DNA): TGTGCCAGTAGTATCCGGCCAGCGGGGGCCCTCGATGGGACGCAGTATTTT. The entire variable domain, with the rest obtained from reference TRBV19 and TRBJ2-3, is as follows: DGGITQSPKYLFRKEGQNVTLSCEQNLNHDAMYWYRQDPGQGLRLIYYSQIVNDFQKGDIAEGYSVSREKKESFPLTVTSAQKNPTAFYLCASSIRPAGALDGTQYFGPGTRLTVL.

This clone was seen only a few times. The CDR3 DNA reads TGTGCCAGCACCATTCTCATCAGGAACACTGAAGCTTTCTTT. It specifies CASTILIRNTEAFF. The chain recombines TRBV28 with TRBJ1-1; D is uncertain. V gave up 7 bases and J gave up 1 base, with 13 bases separating them. Per the germline V gene, CDR1 is MDHEN and CDR2 is SYDVKM. The CDR3 consists of 14 residues.

V and J are TRBV6-6 and TRBJ1-2, with D maybe TRBD1 (6 bases). Trimming stripped 6 bases from V and 7 bases from J, with 21 bases between. The CDR3 totals 15 residues. From germline, CDR1 is MNHNY and CDR2 SVGAGI (reference sequence). The CDR3 here is CASSPSPGQGGGYTF. Here the CDR3 DNA reads TGTGCCAGCAGCCCATCCCCCGGACAAGGGGGTGGCTACACCTTC.

The chain couples TRBV27 to TRBJ2-7; a possible D gene is TRBD2 (5 bases). From germline, CDR1 is MNHEY and CDR2 SMNVEV (reference sequence). This CDR3 has 14 residues. V lost 6 bases, J lost 0 bases, and 12 bases lay in between. The CDR3 is CASRGPGYSYEQYF. CDR3 nucleotide sequence: TGTGCCAGCAGAGGACCGGGATACTCCTACGAGCAGTACTTC.

The V gene is TRBV19, the J gene TRBJ2-7; a weak D match, TRBD2 (6 bases). Germline assignment: CDR1 LNHDA and CDR2 SQIVND (reference sequence). CDR3 size: 15 residues. Between the trimmed V and J ends, which lost 3 bases and 6 bases, there was a span of 18 bases. CDR3 protein: CASSMIGGVFSEQYF. The CDR3 DNA sequence: TGTGCCAGTAGTATGATCGGGGGTGTGTTTTCCGAGCAGTACTTC.

This chain uses TRBV9 with TRBJ1-3, with D possibly matching TRBD1 (6 bases). The CDR3 length is 17 residues. CDR1 SGDLS and CDR2 YYNGEE come from the germline V gene. V dropped 4 bases and J dropped 2 bases, with 19 bases sitting between them. CDR3 loop: CASSPYLEDSTGNTIYF. The CDR3 DNA sequence: TGTGCCAGCAGCCCATATCTTGAGGACAGTACTGGAAACACCATATATTTT.